A selection of T cell receptor beta chains follows, all from one sample in a study of cytomegalovirus exposure and HLA in healthy donors. TCRdb's table, derived via immunoSEQ multiplex PCR, lists solely in-frame clones and lacks some. The table lists about 130,000 clones. The sample was PBMCs. These receptors were collected from a man aged 18 to 29 in good health and CMV-seronegative. Both conserved end residues are part of each CDR3. A D gene is named only where the DNA matches it firmly.

D gene: TRBD1; J gene: TRBJ1-1; V gene: TRBV11-2; CDR3 DNA: TGTGCCAGCAGCTACAGGGGTACTGAAGCTTTCTTT; CDR3 protein: CASSYRGTEAFF
D gene: TRBD1; J gene: TRBJ1-2; V gene: TRBV2; CDR3 DNA: TGTGCCAGCAGTGAGACAGGGAGTTATGGCTACACCTTC; CDR3 protein: CASSETGSYGYTF
D gene: TRBD2; J gene: TRBJ2-4; V gene: TRBV7-2; CDR3 DNA: TGTGCCAGCAGCCTTCGACTAGCGGGCAACAAAAACATTCAGTACTTC; CDR3 protein: CASSLRLAGNKNIQYF
D gene: .; J gene: TRBJ2-5; V gene: TRBV30; CDR3 DNA: TGTGCCTGGAGTAGTCACAAAGAGACCCAGTACTTC; CDR3 protein: CAWSSHKETQYF
D gene: TRBD1; J gene: TRBJ1-1; V gene: TRBV7-9; CDR3 DNA: TGTGCCAGCAGCCTAGGACAGGGGGAATATTTAGTTGCTTTCTTT; CDR3 protein: CASSLGQGEYLVAFF
D gene: TRBD1; J gene: TRBJ2-1; V gene: TRBV10-3; CDR3 DNA: TGTGCCATCGGGGGACAGGGGTTGGATGAGCAGTTCTTC; CDR3 protein: CAIGGQGLDEQFF
D gene: TRBD1; J gene: TRBJ1-1; V gene: TRBV19; CDR3 DNA: TGTGCCAGTAGCGACAGGGTCAACACTGAAGCTTTCTTT; CDR3 protein: CASSDRVNTEAFF
D gene: .; J gene: TRBJ1-2; V gene: TRBV4-2; CDR3 DNA: TGTGCCAGCAGCCACAGGCTTCTGGGGGCCCTGGCTTATGGCTACACCTTC; CDR3 protein: CASSHRLLGALAYGYTF
D gene: TRBD2; J gene: TRBJ2-7; V gene: TRBV10-3; CDR3 DNA: TGTGCCATCAGTGAGGGACTAGCGGGAAACGAGCAGTACTTC; CDR3 protein: CAISEGLAGNEQYF
D gene: .; J gene: TRBJ1-5; V gene: TRBV6-6; CDR3 DNA: TGTGCCAGCAGTTATTCGGACAGAAATCAGCCCCAGCATTTT; CDR3 protein: CASSYSDRNQPQHF
D gene: .; J gene: TRBJ2-2; V gene: TRBV7-9; CDR3 DNA: TGTGCCAGCAGCTTAGCGGAGGGGAGAACCGGGGAGCTGTTTTTT; CDR3 protein: CASSLAEGRTGELFF
D gene: .; J gene: TRBJ2-2; V gene: TRBV20-1; CDR3 DNA: TGCAGTGCTAGTCTCGCGGGGTTGGTGTTTTTT; CDR3 protein: CSASLAGLVFF
D gene: TRBD1; J gene: TRBJ1-2; V gene: TRBV19; CDR3 DNA: TGTGCCAGTAGTCTTACGGACAGGGATGGCTACACCTTC; CDR3 protein: CASSLTDRDGYTF
D gene: TRBD1; J gene: TRBJ2-5; V gene: TRBV9; CDR3 DNA: TGTGCCAGCAGTGTTTTGGACAGGGGTGGCCAAGAGACCCAGTACTTC; CDR3 protein: CASSVLDRGGQETQYF
D gene: TRBD1; J gene: TRBJ1-2; V gene: TRBV6-1; CDR3 DNA: TGTGCCAGCAGATCGGACAGGGGGGATGGCTACACCTTC; CDR3 protein: CASRSDRGDGYTF
D gene: TRBD2; J gene: TRBJ2-1; V gene: TRBV25-1; CDR3 DNA: TGTGCCAGCAGTGATCTAACTAGCGTTAACAATGAGCAGTTCTTC; CDR3 protein: CASSDLTSVNNEQFF
D gene: .; J gene: TRBJ2-1; V gene: TRBV2; CDR3 DNA: TGTGCCAGCAGGGTTACTGACAATGAGCAGTTCTTC; CDR3 protein: CASRVTDNEQFF
D gene: .; J gene: TRBJ1-5; V gene: TRBV28; CDR3 DNA: TGTGCCAGCAGTTTCTCGAGCAATCAGCCCCAGCATTTT; CDR3 protein: CASSFSSNQPQHF
D gene: .; J gene: TRBJ2-7; V gene: TRBV5-6; CDR3 DNA: TGTGCCAGCAGCCCGTGGGGCAGGGGTGGCGTCGAGCAGTACTTC; CDR3 protein: CASSPWGRGGVEQYF
D gene: TRBD2; J gene: TRBJ2-1; V gene: TRBV7-6; CDR3 DNA: TGTGCCAGCAGCTTAGTAGCTAGCGGGAGGGCCTACAATGAGCAGTTCTTC; CDR3 protein: CASSLVASGRAYNEQFF
D gene: .; J gene: TRBJ2-7; V gene: TRBV28; CDR3 DNA: TGTGCCAGCAGTTTAGCCAGGCCTTACGAGCAGTACTTC; CDR3 protein: CASSLARPYEQYF
D gene: .; J gene: TRBJ1-2; V gene: TRBV27; CDR3 DNA: TGTGCCAGCAGTTTGGCAGGGCGCGGCTACACCTTC; CDR3 protein: CASSLAGRGYTF
D gene: TRBD1; J gene: TRBJ1-2; V gene: TRBV5-1; CDR3 DNA: TGCGCCAGCAGCCTGGGGGCAAACAGGGGGGTAGTGTATGGCTACACCTTC; CDR3 protein: CASSLGANRGVVYGYTF
D gene: .; J gene: TRBJ1-2; V gene: TRBV4-1; CDR3 DNA: TGCGCCAGCAGCCGGGTCTATGGGGGGGGTGATGGAATCTCTAACTATGGCTACACCTTC; CDR3 protein: CASSRVYGGGDGISNYGYTF
D gene: .; J gene: TRBJ1-3; V gene: TRBV2; CDR3 DNA: TGTGCCAGCAGTGTAGAGTTCTCTGGAAACACCATATATTTT; CDR3 protein: CASSVEFSGNTIYF
D gene: TRBD1; J gene: TRBJ1-2; V gene: TRBV2; CDR3 DNA: TGTGCCAGGAGGACAGGGAACTATGGCTACACCTTC; CDR3 protein: CARRTGNYGYTF
D gene: .; J gene: TRBJ1-2; V gene: TRBV4-1; CDR3 DNA: TGCGCCAGCAGCCAAGTCTTTGGGGGGGGCTATGGCTACACCTTC; CDR3 protein: CASSQVFGGGYGYTF
D gene: TRBD1; J gene: TRBJ2-7; V gene: TRBV23-1; CDR3 DNA: TGCGCCAGCAGTCAATCCGTTAGGGGGCAGGTTCCCCACGAGCAGTACTTC; CDR3 protein: CASSQSVRGQVPHEQYF